These 31 T cell receptor beta chains share one sample of origin, sequenced in a study of shared clonotypes between healthy human individuals. Naive CD8 populations comprised CD45RO-negative cells positively selected for CCR7, excluding terminally differentiated effector memory CD45RA+ cells. Generated by immunoSEQ multiplex PCR, the TCRdb table keeps only in-frame clones and is missing some. The repertoire holds about 580,000 clones, with roughly 98% as singletons. The specimen sequenced was naive CD8+ T cells sorted from blood. The receptors were sampled from a man aged 30-40 years in good health.

The rearrangement joins TRBV11-2 to TRBJ2-7; the D gene could be TRBD1 or TRBD2 (6 bases each). The CDR3 sequence is 15 residues long. Trimming stripped 7 bases from V and 4 bases from J, with 20 bases between. The germline CDR1 and CDR2 sequences are SGHAT and FQNNGV. This chain's CDR3 is CASTFGGGLFYEQYF. CDR3 DNA sequence: TGTGCCAGCACGTTTGGAGGGGGGCTATTTTACGAGCAGTACTTC.

This clone was seen just once. The chain carries TRBV2 and TRBJ2-7; D remains unclear. The CDR3 totals 10 residues. From germline, CDR1 is SNHLY and CDR2 FYNNEI. V was clipped by 8 bases and J by 0 bases, with 2 bases between them. The CDR3 DNA reads as TGTGCCAGCGCCTCCTACGAGCAGTACTTC. This sequence encodes CASASYEQYF.

J is TRBJ1-1 and V is TRBV4-1; a weak D match, TRBD1 (5 bases). Germline-derived CDR1 and CDR2 are MGHRA and YSYEKL. V was trimmed by 3 bases and J by 4 bases, leaving 12 bases between them. This CDR3 has 14 amino acids. The CDR3, as DNA: TGCGCCAGCAGCCATTATCCCAGGGCCACTGAAGCTTTCTTT. As protein: CASSHYPRATEAFF.

V is TRBV4-1 and J is TRBJ2-1; perhaps TRBD2 as D (6 bases). V lost 8 bases and J lost 0, with 8 bases in between. The CDR3 totals 13 residues. Germline CDR1 and CDR2: MGHRA and YSYEKL. CDR3 loop: CASGGSSYNEQFF. The CDR3 coding sequence is TGCGCCAGCGGGGGGAGCTCCTACAATGAGCAGTTCTTC.

V usage is TRBV9 and J usage is TRBJ2-7; possible D gene TRBD2, 6 bases. Trimming shortened V by 3 bases and J by 3 bases, and 13 bases separated the two germline ends. CDR3 size: 14 residues. The V gene's germline CDR1 is SGDLS and CDR2 YYNGEE. Written as DNA, the CDR3 is TGTGCCAGCAGCGCGTTTGGGGGGAACTACGAGCAGTACTTC. This encodes CASSAFGGNYEQYF.

This rearrangement joins TRBV7-2 to TRBJ2-7; 7 bases are shared with TRBD1. V shed 2 bases, J shed 3 bases, and the junction held 7 bases outside the gene matches. CDR1 and CDR2 from the germline V gene are SGHTA and FQGNSA. This CDR3 has 15 residues. DNA for the CDR3: TGTGCCAGCAGCTTATTACCCGGGACAGACTACGAGCAGTACTTC. Translating it yields CASSLLPGTDYEQYF.

The genes are TRBV6-1 and TRBJ2-3; 13 bases match TRBD2. The CDR3 is 15 residues long. Germline lookup yields CDR1 MNHNS and CDR2 SASEGT. The J segment lost 6 bases and the V segment lost 4 bases, leaving 4 bases of the junction unmatched. The DNA of the CDR3 is TGTGCCAGCAGTGGGACTAGCGGGAGTCGGGATACGCAGTATTTT. It yields the protein CASSGTSGSRDTQYF.

The chain carries TRBV4-3 and TRBJ2-1, with 12 bases matching TRBD2. V lost 2 bases to trimming and J lost 2 bases; unmatched junction nucleotides: 4. The CDR3 is 17 amino acids. CDR1 is LGHNA and CDR2 is YSLEER in the germline V gene. In DNA form, the CDR3 reads TGCGCCAGCAGCCAACCCCTAGCGGGAGGGCCCTACAATGAGCAGTTCTTC. Its translation: CASSQPLAGGPYNEQFF.

The gene calls are TRBV9 and TRBJ2-6, with TRBD2 matching 13 bases. V lost 3 bases, J lost 5 bases, and 14 bases stayed unmatched. The germline V gene has CDR1 SGDLS and CDR2 YYNGEE. The CDR3 is 20 residues long. CDR3 nucleotides: TGTGCCAGCAGCGAAAGACTAGCGGGAGGTTCATTCGGAAGGGCCAACGTCCTGACTTTC. Its protein product is CASSERLAGGSFGRANVLTF. Full variable domain (outside the CDR3, taken from reference TRBV9 and TRBJ2-6): DSGVTQTPKHLITATGQRVTLRCSPRSGDLSVYWYQQSLDQGLQFLIQYYNGEERAKGNILERFSAQQFPDLHSELNLSSLELGDSALYFCASSERLAGGSFGRANVLTFGAGSRLTVL.

The chain couples TRBV7-7 to TRBJ2-1, with 10 bases matching TRBD2. This CDR3 is 17 amino acids long. J gave up 1 base and V 4 bases, and 7 bases lay outside the gene matches. The germline V gene has CDR1 SSHAT and CDR2 FNYEAQ (reference sequence). The CDR3 nucleotides are TGTGCCAGCAGCTCCTATAGCGGGAGGTCGTCCTACAATGAGCAGTTCTTC. Amino acids: CASSSYSGRSSYNEQFF. Complete variable domain (other parts from reference TRBV7-7 and TRBJ2-1): GAGVSQSPRYKVTKRGQDVTLRCDPISSHATLYWYQQALGQGPEFLTYFNYEAQPDKSGLPSDRFSAERPEGSISTLTIQRTEQRDSAMYRCASSSYSGRSSYNEQFFGPGTRLTVL.

The chain links TRBV27 to TRBJ2-1; D not certain. Germline V CDR1 and CDR2: MNHEY, SMNVEV (reference sequence). This CDR3 region has 12 residues. Deletions cut 4 bases from V and 10 bases from J, with 11 bases between. The CDR3 DNA follows: TGTGCCAGCAGTTATCCCCGTTGGGAGCAGTTCTTC. Amino acids: CASSYPRWEQFF.

The CDR3 DNA follows: TGTGCCAGCAGCTCCAGGGTCAATGAGCAGTTCTTC. As protein: CASSSRVNEQFF. The rearrangement links TRBV7-9 to TRBJ2-1; tentatively, D is TRBD1 (5 bases). V shed 4 bases and J shed 6 bases, with 7 bases lying between them. The CDR3 covers 12 residues. Per germline, CDR1 SEHNR and CDR2 FQNEAQ (reference sequence).

V gene TRBV7-9 combines with J gene TRBJ2-5; the D gene is possibly TRBD1 (5 bases). V gave up 5 bases and J gave up 2 bases, with 12 bases separating them. The CDR3 runs to 14 residues. Looked up from germline, CDR1 is SEHNR and CDR2 is FQNEAQ (reference sequence). This CDR3 is CASSGAAHQETQYF. CDR3 in DNA: TGTGCCAGCAGCGGGGCGGCGCATCAAGAGACCCAGTACTTC.

This sequence joins TRBV5-1 and TRBJ2-1; 12 bases map to TRBD2. Trimming removed 0 bases from V and 6 bases from J; junction bases left unmatched: 13. The V gene's germline CDR1 is SGHRS and CDR2 YFSETQ. The CDR3 spans 19 residues. As DNA, the CDR3 is TGCGCCAGCAGCTTGGCCTTGGGGCTAGCGGGAGGGAGTGGCAATGAGCAGTTCTTC. Its translation: CASSLALGLAGGSGNEQFF.

The chain joins TRBV5-1 to TRBJ2-7, with TRBD2 identical over 11 bases. The trim removed 4 bases at V and 2 bases at J, leaving 8 bases unmatched. Germline CDR1 is SGHRS and CDR2 is YFSETQ. CDR3 length: 16 amino acids. The CDR3 loop is CASSQASGRFPYEQYF. In nucleotides, the CDR3 is TGCGCCAGCAGCCAAGCTAGCGGGAGGTTCCCCTACGAGCAGTACTTC.

The chain combines TRBV5-4 with TRBJ2-7; D not certain. Germline CDR1 SGHNT, CDR2 YYREEE (reference sequence). There are 16 residues in the CDR3. V lost 4 bases to trimming and J lost 3 bases, with 20 bases between them. DNA for the CDR3: TGTGCCAGCAGCCCACACGATACAAACGTTTACTACGAGCAGTACTTC. Its protein is CASSPHDTNVYYEQYF.

There are many counts of this clone. This CDR3 is also generated by other DNA sequences in the sample. The chain combines TRBV9 with TRBJ2-1; D is ambiguous. V gave up 3 bases and J gave up 6 bases, with 1 base separating them. Germline CDR1 SGDLS, CDR2 YYNGEE. CDR3 size: 10 residues. CDR3 sequence reads: CASSGNEQFF. The CDR3, as DNA: TGTGCCAGCAGCGGCAATGAGCAGTTCTTC.

About this clone itself: This specimen includes other DNA sequences encoding the same CDR3. The rearrangement joins TRBV15 to TRBJ1-5; 7 bases align to TRBD1. CDR3 length: 15 residues. Germline assignment: CDR1 LNHNV and CDR2 YYDKDF (reference sequence). The J segment lost 0 bases and the V segment lost 6 bases, leaving 5 bases of the junction unmatched. The CDR3 loop reads CATSRDRNSNQPQHF. The CDR3 DNA is TGTGCCACCAGTAGGGACAGAAATAGCAATCAGCCCCAGCATTTT.

This chain links TRBV29-1 with TRBJ2-7; D is ambiguous. The CDR3 has 14 residues. Between the trimmed V and J ends, which lost 4 bases and 3 bases, there was a span of 16 bases. Looked up from germline, CDR1 is SQVTM and CDR2 is ANQGSEA. The DNA for the CDR3 is TGCAGCGTTGTCCTTCGTAGGGTTGACTACGAGCAGTACTTC. It yields the protein CSVVLRRVDYEQYF.

The chain links TRBV7-9 to TRBJ2-7; maybe TRBD1 (6 bases). Germline CDR1 SEHNR, CDR2 FQNEAQ (reference sequence). The CDR3 runs 18 residues. The V and J ends lost 2 bases and 0 bases respectively, with 20 bases between them. The CDR3 sequence: CASSLPTRRGTSSYEQYF. CDR3 DNA: TGTGCCAGCAGCTTACCTACCCGCAGGGGAACATCCTCCTACGAGCAGTACTTC.

In its sample, this clone was seen once. V is TRBV5-4 and J is TRBJ1-4; possible D gene TRBD1, 5 bases. Per the germline V gene, CDR1 is SGHNT and CDR2 is YYREEE (reference sequence). This CDR3 spans 14 amino acids. V lost 7 bases, J lost 6 bases, and 16 bases lay in between. The CDR3 loop reads CASSAWGEDEKLFF. CDR3 nucleotide sequence: TGTGCCAGCTCGGCATGGGGGGAGGATGAAAAACTGTTTTTT.

In regard to this clone: This sample also contains other DNA sequences that code for the same CDR3. Written as DNA, the CDR3 is TGCGCCAGCAGCTTGGAGGGGGTTAGCACAGATACGCAGTATTTT. Translation: CASSLEGVSTDTQYF. This chain connects TRBV5-1 to TRBJ2-3; D perhaps matches TRBD1 (6 bases). CDR1 SGHRS and CDR2 YFSETQ come from the germline V gene. This CDR3 has 15 amino acids. The V and J ends lost 0 bases and 0 bases respectively, with 8 bases between them.

Worth noting for this clone: The same CDR3 can be traced to other DNA sequences in this sample. V and J are TRBV27 and TRBJ2-7; D is perhaps TRBD2 (5 bases). Trimming removed 0 bases from V and 3 bases from J, with 6 bases in between. The germline V gene has CDR1 MNHEY and CDR2 SMNVEV (reference sequence). CDR3 length: 13 amino acids. The CDR3 DNA reads as TGTGCCAGCAGTTTATCCAGCGGCTACGAGCAGTACTTC. Protein: CASSLSSGYEQYF.

The V gene is TRBV28, the J gene TRBJ2-2, with D possibly matching TRBD1 (5 bases). The germline gives CDR1 MDHEN, CDR2 SYDVKM. The CDR3 contains 16 residues. Deletions cut 0 bases from V and 0 bases from J, with 8 bases between. The CDR3 DNA is TGTGCCAGCAGTTTATGGGACAACTCGAACACCGGGGAGCTGTTTTTT. This translates into CASSLWDNSNTGELFF.

The genes are TRBV6-6 and TRBJ1-1; D is possibly TRBD1 (5 bases). Per germline, CDR1 MNHNY and CDR2 SVGAGI (reference sequence). This CDR3 has 15 amino acids. The ends were cut back, 2 bases at V and 10 bases at J, with 20 bases in the middle. This CDR3 is CASSYPLEIHGGAFF. In DNA, the CDR3 is TGTGCCAGCAGTTACCCACTCGAGATTCATGGGGGAGCTTTCTTT.

This chain connects TRBV7-9 to TRBJ2-1; D is possibly TRBD2 (6 bases). The V end lost 5 bases, the J end lost 5 bases, and 16 bases lay between the germline ends. CDR3 size: 15 residues. Germline V lookup: CDR1 SEHNR, CDR2 FQNEAQ (reference sequence). This CDR3 is CASSTHLAENNEQFF. CDR3 DNA: TGTGCCAGCAGCACTCACTTAGCGGAGAACAATGAGCAGTTCTTC.

V gene TRBV27 combines with J gene TRBJ1-2; a possible D gene is TRBD1 (6 bases). Deletions cut 4 bases from V and 7 bases from J, with 13 bases between. CDR3 length: 13 amino acids. Germline V CDR1 and CDR2: MNHEY, SMNVEV (reference sequence). The CDR3 region has the DNA TGTGCCAGCAGTTGGGGGCCCGGGAGTGGCTACACCTTC. Amino acid sequence: CASSWGPGSGYTF.

This chain connects TRBV9 to TRBJ2-1; no firm D call. The germline V gene encodes CDR1 SGDLS and CDR2 YYNGEE. Trimming stripped 3 bases from V and 8 bases from J, with 12 bases between. The CDR3 totals 13 residues. The CDR3 nucleotides are TGTGCCAGCAGCGGCCCGAATTCCCATGAGCAGTTCTTC. It encodes CASSGPNSHEQFF.

The rearrangement joins TRBV7-8 to TRBJ2-7; TRBD2 agrees at 7 bases. Germline values: CDR1 SGHVS, CDR2 FQNEAQ. This CDR3 has 16 amino acids. V was clipped by 5 bases and J by 0 bases; unmatched bases: 10. The CDR3 nucleotides read TGTGCCAGCAGCCCGGAGCCGGGACTAACCTCCTACGAGCAGTACTTC. It yields the protein CASSPEPGLTSYEQYF.

V usage is TRBV6-4 and J usage is TRBJ2-2; the D gene is possibly TRBD2 (5 bases). CDR3 size: 17 residues. V was trimmed by 7 bases and J by 0 bases, leaving 18 bases between them. Germline V CDR1 and CDR2: MRHNA, SNTAGT. The CDR3 region is CASIRGSPTTNTGELFF. The CDR3 bases are TGTGCCAGCATCAGAGGCTCTCCGACTACGAACACCGGGGAGCTGTTTTTT.

This clone has just one count. V usage is TRBV10-2 and J usage is TRBJ2-1; 7 bases line up with TRBD2. The V and J ends lost 8 bases and 3 bases, in that order; junction bases with no gene match: 19. Germline V CDR1 and CDR2: WSHSY, SAAADI. This CDR3 has 18 amino acids. CDR3 bases: TGCGCCAGCTGCCAGCGGGATGAATATAAGTTAGGCTACAATGAGCAGTTCTTC. Translation: CASCQRDEYKLGYNEQFF.